The clone carrying this T cell receptor (beta chain) was seen ten or more times. No antigen is known for it. The sample originates from a study of identical twins. Study-wide results and limits: Sequences that were out-of-frame, alpha and twin-shared displayed an excess of low generation probability.

Template switching added a universal primer site; cDNA carried unique molecular identifiers. TCRdb reprocessed the 5' RACE reads via MiXCR and lists one record per CDR3 protein. There are roughly 1.6 million distinct CDR3 sequences in the sample; under 35% occur only once, and about 0.3% lies in the top ten. The clonotype was recovered from a newborn girl in good health. The sample consisted of cord blood.

CDR3 sequence (DNA): TGTGCCAGCAGCCTACAGGGGGGAGGCTACACCTTC. This sequence encodes CASSLQGGGYTF. The rearrangement uses TRBV7-2 and TRBJ1-2, with 8 bases fitting TRBD1. V gave up 5 bases and J gave up 8 bases; unmatched junction bases: 4. Germline V gene sequence: CDR1 SGHTA, CDR2 FQGNSA. CDR3 length equals 12 residues.